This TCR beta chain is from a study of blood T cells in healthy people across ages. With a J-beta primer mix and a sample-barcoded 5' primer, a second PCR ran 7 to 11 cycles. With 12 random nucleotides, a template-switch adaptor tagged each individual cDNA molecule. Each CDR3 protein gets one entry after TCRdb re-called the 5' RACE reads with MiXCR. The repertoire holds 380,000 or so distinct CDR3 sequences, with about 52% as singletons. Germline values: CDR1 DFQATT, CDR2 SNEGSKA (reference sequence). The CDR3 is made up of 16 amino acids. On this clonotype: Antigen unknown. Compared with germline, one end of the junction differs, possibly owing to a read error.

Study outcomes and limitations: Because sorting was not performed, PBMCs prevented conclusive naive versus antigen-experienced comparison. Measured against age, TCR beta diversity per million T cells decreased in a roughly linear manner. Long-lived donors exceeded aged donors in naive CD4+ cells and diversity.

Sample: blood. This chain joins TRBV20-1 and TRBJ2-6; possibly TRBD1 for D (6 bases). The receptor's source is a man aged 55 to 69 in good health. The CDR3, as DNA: TGCAGTGCTAGTACAACAGGGTTACCTGGGGCCAACGGCCTGACTTTC. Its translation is CSASTTGLPGANGLTF.